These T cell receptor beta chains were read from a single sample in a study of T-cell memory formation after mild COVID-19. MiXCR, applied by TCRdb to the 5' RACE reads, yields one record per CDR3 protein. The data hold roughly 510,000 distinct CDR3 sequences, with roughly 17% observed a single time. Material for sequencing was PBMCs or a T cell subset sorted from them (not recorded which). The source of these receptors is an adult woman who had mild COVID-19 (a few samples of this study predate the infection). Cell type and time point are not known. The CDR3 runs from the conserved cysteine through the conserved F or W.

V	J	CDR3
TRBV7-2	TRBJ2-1	CASSLATLPRFF
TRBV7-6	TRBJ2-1	CASSPFSSSKNEQFF
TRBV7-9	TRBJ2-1	CASSLDYEQFF
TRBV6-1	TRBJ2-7	CASRSVGGYEQYF
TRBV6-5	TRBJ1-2	CASSQSVLGYGYTF
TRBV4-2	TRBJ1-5	CASSQADRAVQPQHF
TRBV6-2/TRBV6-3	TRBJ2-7	CASSYSDRSYEQYF
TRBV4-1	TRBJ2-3	CASSHTGLRDTDTQYF
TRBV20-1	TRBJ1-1	CSAPVNTEAFF
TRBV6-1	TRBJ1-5	CASSGTWENQPQHF
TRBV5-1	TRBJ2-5	CASSLKVQGETQYF
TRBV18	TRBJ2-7	CASSPPGRASSYEQYF
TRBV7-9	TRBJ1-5	CASTLSGSQPQHF
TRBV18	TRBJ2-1	CASSQGQNSYNEQFF
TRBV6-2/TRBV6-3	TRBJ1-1	CASSAGVGTEAFF
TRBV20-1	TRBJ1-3	CSAGIVNTIYF
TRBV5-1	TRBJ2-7	CASSLAKGGQTYEQYF
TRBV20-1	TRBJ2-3	CSAGGNTDTQYF
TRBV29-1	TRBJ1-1	CSVPRGNTEAFF
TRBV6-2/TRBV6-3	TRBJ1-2	CASSSLDGRGYTF
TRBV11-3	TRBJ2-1	CASSLVSNNEQFF
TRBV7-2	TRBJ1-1	CASSLRQLRETTEAFF
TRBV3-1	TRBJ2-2	CASSVLAGLTGELFF
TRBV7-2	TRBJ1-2	CASSLSTGQGFVYGYTF
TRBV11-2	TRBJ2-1	CASSLGVGYNEQFF
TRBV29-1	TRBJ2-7	CSVGTEYYEQYF
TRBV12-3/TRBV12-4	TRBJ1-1	CASSSLARSAFF
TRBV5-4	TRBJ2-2	CASSLEGLAGVNTGELFF
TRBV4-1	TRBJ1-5	CASSHGQGEVNQPQHF
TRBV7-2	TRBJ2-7	CASSLEGLLYEQYF
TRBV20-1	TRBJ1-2	CSARTPGVDGYTF
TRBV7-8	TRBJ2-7	CASSATDRASGF
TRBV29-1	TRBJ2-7	CSVVGGLYEQYF
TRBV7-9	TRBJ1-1	CASSLAGTGIGTEAFF
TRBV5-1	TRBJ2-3	CASSSPSGRTTDTQYF
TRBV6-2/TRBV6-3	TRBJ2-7	CASSPGHPTYEQYF
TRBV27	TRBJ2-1	CASRAGQRYNEQFF
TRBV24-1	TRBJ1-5	CATSETGGNQPQHF
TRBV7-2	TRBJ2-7	CASSMGQGVSYEQYF
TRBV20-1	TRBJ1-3	CSASRGGSISGNTIYF
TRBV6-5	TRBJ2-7	CASSYRDGTYEQYF
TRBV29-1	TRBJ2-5	CSVGLAEETQYF
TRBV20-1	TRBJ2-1	CSARPQDRVHEQFF
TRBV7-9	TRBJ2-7	CASSLGSRDRGLVYEQYF
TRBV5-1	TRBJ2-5	CASSLPSGGQETQYF
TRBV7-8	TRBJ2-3	CASSQYEREGTDTQYF
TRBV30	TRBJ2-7	CAWSSGDSYEQYF
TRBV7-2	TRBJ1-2	CASSPGQGYTF
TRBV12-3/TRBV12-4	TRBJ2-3	CASSGGRGGTDTQYF
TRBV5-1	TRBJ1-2	CASSLDLRSNYGYTF